The next 32 T cell receptor beta chains were all read from a single sample in a study of cytomegalovirus exposure and HLA in healthy donors. The PCR employed 60 Vbeta primers together with 13 Jbeta primers. Data came from immunoSEQ multiplex PCR; TCRdb stores just in-frame clones and leaves some out. The sample comprises 140,000 to 150,000 clones, roughly 76% of which are singletons, and under 3% rests with the top ten. Material for sequencing was PBMCs. These receptors originate from a woman aged 25 to 45 in good health and CMV-seronegative.

This clone was observed once. The chain employs TRBV18 and TRBJ1-5; 9 bases are a match to TRBD1. This CDR3 contains 15 residues. V dropped 6 bases and J dropped 5; count of bases not matched to a gene: 8. Germline V lookup: CDR1 KGHSH, CDR2 LQKENI. CDR3 region: CASSTQGAGDQPQHF. CDR3 coding DNA: TGTGCCAGCTCCACACAGGGGGCGGGAGATCAGCCCCAGCATTTT.

This chain uses TRBV6-6 with TRBJ2-5; 8 nucleotides match TRBD1. The CDR3 consists of 14 residues. Trimming at V came to 6 bases and at J to 3 bases, leaving 6 bases not matched to a gene. From germline, CDR1 is MNHNY and CDR2 SVGAGI (reference sequence). The DNA for the CDR3 is TGTGCCAGCAGGACGGGACAGGAGGAAGAGACCCAGTACTTC. Its translation: CASRTGQEEETQYF.

The J gene is TRBJ2-7, the V gene TRBV27; TRBD2 aligns across 8 bases. With V trimmed by 2 bases and J by 6 bases, 6 bases remained unmatched. The CDR3 covers 14 residues. Looked up from germline, CDR1 is MNHEY and CDR2 is SMNVEV (reference sequence). CDR3 nucleotide sequence: TGTGCCAGCAGTTTAGCCGGGAGGGCTCGCGAGCAGTACTTC. As protein: CASSLAGRAREQYF.

The rearrangement uses TRBV11-2 and TRBJ2-5; unclear D gene. V gave up 5 bases and J gave up 2 bases, with 15 bases separating them. This CDR3 spans 15 amino acids. CDR1 and CDR2 (germline): SGHAT, FQNNGV. This CDR3 is CASSVLPVRQETQYF. CDR3 sequence (DNA): TGTGCCAGCAGCGTACTCCCTGTTAGACAAGAGACCCAGTACTTC.

This clone occurred a few times. This chain links TRBV6-5 with TRBJ1-2, with D maybe TRBD1 (5 bases). The germline gives CDR1 MNHEY, CDR2 SVGAGI. The CDR3 contains 13 residues. Trimming pared 5 bases from V and 5 bases from J, leaving 12 bases between. CDR3 residues: CASSPQAVYGYTF. The CDR3 nucleotides are TGTGCCAGCAGTCCACAGGCTGTTTATGGCTACACCTTC.

This sequence joins TRBV28 and TRBJ2-7, with D unclear. The germline V gene has CDR1 MDHEN and CDR2 SYDVKM. V dropped 8 bases and J dropped 2 bases, with 10 bases sitting between them. CDR3 length: 12 amino acids. The CDR3 protein is CASRVPPYEQYF. In DNA, the CDR3 is TGTGCCAGCCGGGTCCCGCCCTACGAGCAGTACTTC.

The sample holds one count of this clone. This sequence joins TRBV7-9 and TRBJ1-2, with D perhaps TRBD1 (5 bases). The CDR3 is 17 residues long. Germline assignment: CDR1 SEHNR and CDR2 FQNEAQ (reference sequence). V lost 4 bases and J 5 bases, leaving 23 bases between the germline ends. CDR3 residues: CASSSPRRTKTKYGYTF. The CDR3 DNA is TGTGCCAGCAGCTCGCCCCGACGGACAAAAACGAAGTATGGCTACACCTTC.

V gene TRBV27 combines with J gene TRBJ2-7; the D gene is possibly TRBD1 (6 bases). The CDR3 sequence is 15 residues long. The germline CDR1 and CDR2 sequences are MNHEY and SMNVEV (reference sequence). Trimming took 5 bases from V and 2 from J, leaving 16 bases between them. The CDR3, as DNA: TGTGCCAGCAGTCCGTTGATAGGGGGAGCCTACGAGCAGTACTTC. Translated: CASSPLIGGAYEQYF.

The chain employs TRBV7-9 and TRBJ2-1; the match to TRBD2 covers 7 bases. V lost 1 base, J lost 7 bases, and 7 bases stayed unmatched. The CDR3 has 15 residues. Germline V gene data show CDR1 as SEHNR and CDR2 as FQNEAQ (reference sequence). The chain's CDR3 is CASSLELGGRNEQFF. As DNA, the CDR3 is TGTGCCAGCAGCTTAGAATTGGGGGGGAGGAATGAGCAGTTCTTC.

This CDR3 is CASSLTTGNPTEAFF. CDR3 nucleotide sequence: TGTGCCAGCAGCTTAACGACAGGGAATCCCACTGAAGCTTTCTTT. The chain is built from TRBV7-2 and TRBJ1-1, with 7 nucleotides matching TRBD1. The CDR3 totals 15 residues. The V gene's germline CDR1 is SGHTA and CDR2 FQGNSA. V shed 2 bases, J shed 4 bases, and the junction held 7 bases outside the gene matches.

The genes are TRBV6-1 and TRBJ2-7; 7 nucleotides agree with TRBD2. CDR1 is MNHNS and CDR2 is SASEGT in the germline V gene. V dropped 7 bases and J dropped 4; count of bases not matched to a gene: 7. The CDR3 runs 13 residues. CDR3 in amino acids: CASTPGGPYEQYF. CDR3 coding DNA: TGTGCCAGCACCCCGGGAGGCCCTTACGAGCAGTACTTC.

The table lists this clone with a count of one. The CDR3, as DNA: TGTGCCAGCAGCCAGACCCCGGGGGGCGAGCAGTACTTC. Its protein product is CASSQTPGGEQYF. V usage is TRBV4-2 and J usage is TRBJ2-7; 7 bases fit TRBD2. The germline gives CDR1 LGHNA, CDR2 YNFKEQ. The junction had 5 bases not matched to a gene; V was cut back by 3 bases and J by 6 bases. The CDR3 covers 13 residues.

This chain connects TRBV7-8 to TRBJ2-7; D possibly corresponds to TRBD2 (6 bases). This CDR3 is 14 amino acids long. V was pared by 6 bases and J by 0 bases, with 12 bases between. CDR1 is SGHVS and CDR2 is FQNEAQ in the germline V gene. CDR3 in DNA: TGTGCCAGCAGTCGGCGGGAATACTCCTACGAGCAGTACTTC. Translation gives CASSRREYSYEQYF. Drawing the rest from reference TRBV7-8 and TRBJ2-7, the complete variable domain is GAGVSQSPRYKVAKRGQDVALRCDPISGHVSLFWYQQALGQGPEFLTYFQNEAQLDKSGLPSDRFFAERPEGSVSTLKIQRTQQEDSAVYLCASSRREYSYEQYFGPGTRLTVT.

The V gene is TRBV30, the J gene TRBJ1-3; TRBD1 is a possible D gene (5 bases). The CDR3 contains 17 residues. Germline CDR1 GTSNPN, CDR2 SVGIG (reference sequence). With 2 bases removed from V and 0 bases from J, the gap between germline ends came to 17 bases. CDR3 nucleotides: TGTGCCTGGAGTCCCTCCCAGTGGGGCTCCTCTGGAAACACCATATATTTT. The encoded protein is CAWSPSQWGSSGNTIYF.

The chain employs TRBV5-1 and TRBJ1-1, with D uncertain. The CDR3 spans 15 residues. Germline CDR1 and CDR2: SGHRS and YFSETQ. V was shortened by 2 bases and J by 7 bases, with 18 bases between the two germline ends. The CDR3 DNA reads as TGCGCCAGCAGCTTAGAATATTCGAGCCCTTATGAAGCTTTCTTT. Its protein is CASSLEYSSPYEAFF.

The chain is built from TRBV19 and TRBJ2-1, with 12 bases aligning to TRBD2. This CDR3 region has 20 residues. CDR1 LNHDA and CDR2 SQIVND come from the germline V gene (reference sequence). V shed 4 bases and J 7 bases; nucleotides not matched to a gene: 20. The chain's CDR3 is CASSTWTDYLAGGPGNEQFF. The CDR3 nucleotides read TGTGCCAGTAGTACATGGACTGATTATCTAGCGGGAGGGCCGGGGAATGAGCAGTTCTTC.

This clone was seen only a few times. DNA for the CDR3: TGTGCCAGCAGTGAGAGACAAGCCAACTGGGATGGCTACACCTTC. This sequence encodes CASSERQANWDGYTF. This chain connects TRBV2 to TRBJ1-2, with unresolved D. Germline assignment: CDR1 SNHLY and CDR2 FYNNEI. Trimming stripped 3 bases from V and 6 bases from J, with 17 bases between. This CDR3 comprises 15 residues.

This rearrangement joins TRBV19 to TRBJ1-1; 9 nucleotides match TRBD1. Germline V gene data show CDR1 as LNHDA and CDR2 as SQIVND (reference sequence). J gave up 2 bases and V 3 bases, and 7 bases lay outside the gene matches. CDR3 length: 16 amino acids. The CDR3 DNA reads TGTGCCAGTAGTATCACTATTACAGGGGGCAACACTGAAGCTTTCTTT. Its translation is CASSITITGGNTEAFF.

This clone occurred once. The junction differs from germline at one of its ends, possibly a read error. CDR3 sequence: CSSSFLAGGPSGELFF. The CDR3 DNA reads as TGTTCCAGCAGCTTTCTCGCGGGAGGGCCGTCCGGGGAGCTGTTTTTT. The V call is TRBV7-9, the J call TRBJ2-2, with 9 bases aligning to TRBD2. Per germline, CDR1 SEHNR and CDR2 FQNEAQ (reference sequence). This CDR3 contains 16 residues.

As for this clone: Relative to the germline gene, one junction end is altered; a read error may explain this. The same CDR3 can be traced to other DNA sequences in this sample. This chain uses TRBV6-1 with TRBJ2-2; D might be TRBD2 (5 bases). Germline V lookup: CDR1 MNHNS, CDR2 SASEGT. This CDR3 comprises 15 residues. This CDR3 is CASSEMNLDTGELFF. Here the CDR3 DNA reads TGTGCCAGCAGTGAAATGAACCTAGACACCGGGGAGCTGTTTTTC.

V gene TRBV27 combines with J gene TRBJ1-2; perhaps TRBD1 as D (6 bases). Germline CDR1 reads MNHEY; CDR2 reads SMNVEV (reference sequence). The CDR3 loop spans 18 amino acids. V shed 4 bases and J shed 0 bases, with 21 bases lying between them. The CDR3 DNA reads as TGTGCCAGCAGTTCTTTGGTGGGGACACATGCCGCTAACTATGGCTACACCTTC. It yields the protein CASSSLVGTHAANYGYTF.

CDR3 bases: TGTGCCAGCAGCCCCCCTATCTTCGAGCAGTACTTC. As protein: CASSPPIFEQYF. This rearrangement joins TRBV7-9 to TRBJ2-7; the D is unclear. V lost 5 bases and J lost 6, with 11 bases in between. The CDR3 length is 12 residues. Germline V gene lookup returns CDR1 SEHNR and CDR2 FQNEAQ (reference sequence).

The CDR3 spells CASSSLGVQGITGELFF. The CDR3 region has the DNA TGTGCCAGCAGCTCCCTAGGGGTACAGGGAATAACCGGGGAGCTGTTTTTT. V is TRBV7-9 and J is TRBJ2-2; TRBD1 is a possible D gene (6 bases). V lost 4 bases to trimming and J lost 5 bases, with 20 bases between them. Germline V gene sequence: CDR1 SEHNR, CDR2 FQNEAQ (reference sequence). The CDR3 loop spans 17 amino acids. The entire variable domain, with the rest obtained from reference TRBV7-9 and TRBJ2-2, is as follows: DTGVSQNPRHKITKRGQNVTFRCDPISEHNRLYWYRQTLGQGPEFLTYFQNEAQLEKSRLLSDRFSAERPKGSFSTLEIQRTEQGDSAMYLCASSSLGVQGITGELFFGEGSRLTVL.

This chain uses TRBV27 with TRBJ2-3, with D possibly being TRBD2 (6 bases). V lost 6 bases to trimming and J lost 6 bases, with 19 bases between them. Germline V gives CDR1 MNHEY, CDR2 SMNVEV (reference sequence). The CDR3 covers 15 residues. The CDR3 bases are TGTGCCAGCAGCCCCGCGCGATCGGGAGTTGATACGCAGTATTTT. Its protein is CASSPARSGVDTQYF.

This clone appeared a few times. This rearrangement joins TRBV5-1 to TRBJ1-1; D is undetermined. The length of the CDR3 is 15 residues. Germline V lookup: CDR1 SGHRS, CDR2 YFSETQ. V was cut by 0 bases and J by 3 bases, with 12 bases left in between. CDR3 region: CASSLGGGWDTEAFF. CDR3 in DNA: TGCGCCAGCAGCTTGGGTGGAGGATGGGACACTGAAGCTTTCTTT.

The chain has TRBV19 and TRBJ2-2; TRBD2 matches at 11 bases. The CDR3 is made up of 19 amino acids. The junction had 12 bases not matched to a gene; V was cut back by 6 bases and J by 0 bases. Germline assignment: CDR1 LNHDA and CDR2 SQIVND (reference sequence). The CDR3 coding sequence is TGTGCCAGTAGCATACTACTAGCGGGGGACGTCTCGAACACCGGGGAGCTGTTTTTT. It translates to CASSILLAGDVSNTGELFF.

V usage is TRBV5-1 and J usage is TRBJ2-7; a weak D match, TRBD1 (5 bases). V was clipped by 6 bases and J by 1 base, with 14 bases between them. From germline, CDR1 is SGHRS and CDR2 YFSETQ. The CDR3 sequence is 14 residues long. Here the CDR3 DNA reads TGCGCCAGCAAGGGGCAGGTGGGATCCTACGAGCAGTACTTC. Protein sequence: CASKGQVGSYEQYF. Using reference TRBV5-1 and TRBJ2-7 for the parts outside the CDR3, the full variable domain is KAGVTQTPRYLIKTRGQQVTLSCSPISGHRSVSWYQQTPGQGLQFLFEYFSETQRNKGNFPGRFSGRQFSNSRSEMNVSTLELGDSALYLCASKGQVGSYEQYFGPGTRLTVT.

The J gene is TRBJ2-1, the V gene TRBV5-1, with a possible D match to TRBD2 (6 bases). CDR1 and CDR2 from the germline V gene are SGHRS and YFSETQ. The length of the CDR3 is 15 residues. V shed 4 bases and J shed 4 bases, with 15 bases lying between them. The CDR3 loop reads CASSPGRRDYNEQFF. CDR3 nucleotide sequence: TGCGCCAGCAGCCCAGGTCGGCGGGATTACAATGAGCAGTTCTTC.

The rearrangement uses TRBV28 and TRBJ2-7; D not resolved. The CDR3 extends over 11 amino acids. Germline CDR1 reads MDHEN; CDR2 reads SYDVKM. V shed 9 bases and J shed 5 bases, with 11 bases lying between them. CDR3 nucleotides: TGTGCCAGTTTGGGCTACAACGAGCAGTACTTC. Residues: CASLGYNEQYF.

This chain uses TRBV12-5 with TRBJ1-1; D remains unclear. Germline CDR1 reads LGHNT; CDR2 reads FRNRAP. The CDR3 runs 16 residues. V dropped 2 bases and J dropped 3 bases, with 16 bases sitting between them. The CDR3 bases are TGTGCTAGTGGTTTGTCGCCGGGTTCCATCGACACTGAAGCTTTCTTT. This gives the protein CASGLSPGSIDTEAFF.

V and J are TRBV6-5 and TRBJ2-7, with 7 nucleotides matching TRBD2. Per germline, CDR1 MNHEY and CDR2 SVGAGI. Trimming cost V 7 bases and J 0 bases; bases outside gene matches: 9. The CDR3 consists of 15 residues. CDR3 sequence (DNA): TGTGCCAGCACCGAAAGCCGGGAGGCCTCCTACGAGCAGTACTTC. Protein product: CASTESREASYEQYF.

The gene calls are TRBV10-3 and TRBJ1-2; 7 positions agree with TRBD1. The trim removed 3 bases at V and 6 bases at J, leaving 13 bases unmatched. This CDR3 has 16 residues. The germline CDR1 and CDR2 sequences are ENHRY and SYGVKD. CDR3: CAISEILNDRVDGYTF. CDR3 DNA: TGTGCCATCAGTGAAATCCTTAACGACAGGGTCGATGGCTACACCTTC.